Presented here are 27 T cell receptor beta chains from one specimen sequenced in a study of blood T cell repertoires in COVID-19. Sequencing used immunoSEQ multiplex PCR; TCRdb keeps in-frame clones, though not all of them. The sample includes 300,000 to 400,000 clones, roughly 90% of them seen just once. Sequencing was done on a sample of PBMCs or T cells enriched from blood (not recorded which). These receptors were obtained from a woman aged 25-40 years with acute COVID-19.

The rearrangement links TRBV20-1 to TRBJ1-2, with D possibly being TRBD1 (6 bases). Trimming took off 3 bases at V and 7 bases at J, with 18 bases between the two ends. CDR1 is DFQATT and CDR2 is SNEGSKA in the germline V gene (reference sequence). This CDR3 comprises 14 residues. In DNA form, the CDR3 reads TGCAGTGCTAGTCCACAGGGAGATTCGATTGGCTACACCTTC. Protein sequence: CSASPQGDSIGYTF.

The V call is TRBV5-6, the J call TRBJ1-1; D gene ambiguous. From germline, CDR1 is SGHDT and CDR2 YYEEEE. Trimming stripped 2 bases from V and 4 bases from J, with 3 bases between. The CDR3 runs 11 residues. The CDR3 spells CASSFSTEAFF. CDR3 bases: TGTGCCAGCAGCTTCTCCACTGAAGCTTTCTTT.

Here the CDR3 DNA reads TGTGCCAGCAGCCGAGAGGAGACCGGGGAGCTGTTTTTT. As protein: CASSREETGELFF. The rearrangement joins TRBV3-1 (or the pseudogene TRBV3-2) to TRBJ2-2; D gene ambiguous. Per germline, CDR1 LGHDT and CDR2 YNNKEL (reference sequence). The CDR3 has 13 residues. The V gene lost 4 bases and the J gene lost 5 bases, with 8 bases spanning the gap.

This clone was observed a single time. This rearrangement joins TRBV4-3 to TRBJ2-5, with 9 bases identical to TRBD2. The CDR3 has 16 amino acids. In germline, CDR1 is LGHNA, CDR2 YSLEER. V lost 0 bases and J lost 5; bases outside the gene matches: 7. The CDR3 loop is CASSQDPSGAPETQYF. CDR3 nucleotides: TGCGCCAGCAGCCAAGACCCTAGCGGGGCCCCTGAGACCCAGTACTTC.

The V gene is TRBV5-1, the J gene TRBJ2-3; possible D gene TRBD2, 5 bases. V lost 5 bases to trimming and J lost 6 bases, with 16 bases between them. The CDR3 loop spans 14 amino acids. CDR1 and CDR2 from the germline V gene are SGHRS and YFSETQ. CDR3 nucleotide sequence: TGCGCCAGCAGAGCGGAAGCCTTAGACGATACGCAGTATTTT. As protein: CASRAEALDDTQYF.

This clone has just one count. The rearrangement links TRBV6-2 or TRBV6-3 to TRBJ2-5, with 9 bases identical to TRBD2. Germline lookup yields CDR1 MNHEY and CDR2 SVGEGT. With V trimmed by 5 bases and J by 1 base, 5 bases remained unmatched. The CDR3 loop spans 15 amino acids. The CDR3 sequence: CASSTGTSSQETQYF. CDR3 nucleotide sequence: TGTGCCAGCAGTACCGGGACTAGCTCCCAAGAGACCCAGTACTTC.

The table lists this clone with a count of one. CDR3 bases: TGCGCCAGCAGCCAAGGAACGTTGAAGGAGGGCTACACCTTC. This encodes CASSQGTLKEGYTF. This chain joins TRBV4-1 and TRBJ1-2; the D is unclear. Trimming took off 1 base at V and 8 bases at J, with 14 bases between the two ends. Per germline, CDR1 MGHRA and CDR2 YSYEKL. The CDR3 is 14 residues long.

The CDR3 spells CASSLGTGYNSPLHF. CDR3 nucleotide sequence: TGTGCCAGCAGCTTAGGGACAGGCTATAATTCACCCCTCCACTTT. The rearrangement uses TRBV7-9 and TRBJ1-6, with 7 bases lining up with TRBD1. This CDR3 has 15 amino acids. The J segment lost 3 bases and the V segment lost 1 base, leaving 0 bases of the junction unmatched. From germline, CDR1 is SEHNR and CDR2 FQNEAQ (reference sequence).

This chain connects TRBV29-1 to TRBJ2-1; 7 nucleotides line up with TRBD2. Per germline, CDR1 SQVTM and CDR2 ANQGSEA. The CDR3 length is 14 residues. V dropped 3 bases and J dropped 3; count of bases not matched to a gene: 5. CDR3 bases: TGCAGCGTTGATTTGCTAGCGGACTACAATGAGCAGTTCTTC. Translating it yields CSVDLLADYNEQFF.

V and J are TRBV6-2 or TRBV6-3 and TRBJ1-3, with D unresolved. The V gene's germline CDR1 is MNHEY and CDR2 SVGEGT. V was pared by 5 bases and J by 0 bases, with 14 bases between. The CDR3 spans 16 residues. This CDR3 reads CASSLLLPASGNTIYF. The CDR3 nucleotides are TGTGCCAGCAGTCTACTCCTGCCCGCCTCTGGAAACACCATATATTTT.

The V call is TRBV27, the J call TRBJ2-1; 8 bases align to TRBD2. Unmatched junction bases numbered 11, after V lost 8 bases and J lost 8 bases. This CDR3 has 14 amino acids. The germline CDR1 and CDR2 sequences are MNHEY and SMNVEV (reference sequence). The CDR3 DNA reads TGTGCCAGCTCCTTGGCGGGGGGTTTTTATGAGCAGTTCTTC. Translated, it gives CASSLAGGFYEQFF.

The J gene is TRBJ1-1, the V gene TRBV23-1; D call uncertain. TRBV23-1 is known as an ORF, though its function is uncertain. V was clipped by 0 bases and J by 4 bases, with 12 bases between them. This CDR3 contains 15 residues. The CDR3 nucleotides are TGCGCCAGCAGTCAATCTTCCGGGAAAGGCACTGAAGCTTTCTTT. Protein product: CASSQSSGKGTEAFF.

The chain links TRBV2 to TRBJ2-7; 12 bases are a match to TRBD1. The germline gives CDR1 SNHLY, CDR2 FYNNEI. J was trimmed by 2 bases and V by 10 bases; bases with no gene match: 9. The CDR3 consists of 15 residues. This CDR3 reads CAISDGTGGPYEQYF. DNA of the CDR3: TGTGCCATTTCGGACGGGACAGGGGGCCCCTACGAGCAGTACTTC. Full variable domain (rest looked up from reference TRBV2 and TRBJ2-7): EPEVTQTPSHQVTQMGQEVILRCVPISNHLYFYWYRQILGQKVEFLVSFYNNEISEKSEIFDDQFSVERPDGSNFTLKIRSTKLEDSAMYFCAISDGTGGPYEQYFGPGTRLTVT.

CDR3 residues: CASSPGTGKADTEAFF. In nucleotides, the CDR3 is TGTGCCAGCAGTCCCGGGACAGGGAAGGCCGACACTGAAGCTTTCTTT. This sequence joins TRBV27 and TRBJ1-1; 9 nucleotides match TRBD1. CDR1 MNHEY and CDR2 SMNVEV come from the germline V gene (reference sequence). The ends lost 5 bases at V and 3 bases at J; junction bases unmatched: 10. This CDR3 region has 16 residues.

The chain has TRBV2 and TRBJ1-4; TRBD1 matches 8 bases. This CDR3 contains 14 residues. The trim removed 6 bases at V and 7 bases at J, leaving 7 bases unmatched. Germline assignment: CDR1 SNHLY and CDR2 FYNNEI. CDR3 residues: CASRDRDPREKLFF. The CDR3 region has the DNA TGTGCCAGCAGGGACAGGGATCCTCGTGAAAAACTGTTTTTT. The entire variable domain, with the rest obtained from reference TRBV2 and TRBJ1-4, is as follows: EPEVTQTPSHQVTQMGQEVILRCVPISNHLYFYWYRQILGQKVEFLVSFYNNEISEKSEIFDDQFSVERPDGSNFTLKIRSTKLEDSAMYFCASRDRDPREKLFFGSGTQLSVL.

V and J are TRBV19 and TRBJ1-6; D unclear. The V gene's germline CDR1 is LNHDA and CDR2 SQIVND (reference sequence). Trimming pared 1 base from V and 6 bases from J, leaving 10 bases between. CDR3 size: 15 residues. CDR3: CASSIAAGINSPLHF. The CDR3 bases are TGTGCCAGTAGTATAGCCGCCGGGATTAATTCACCCCTCCACTTT.

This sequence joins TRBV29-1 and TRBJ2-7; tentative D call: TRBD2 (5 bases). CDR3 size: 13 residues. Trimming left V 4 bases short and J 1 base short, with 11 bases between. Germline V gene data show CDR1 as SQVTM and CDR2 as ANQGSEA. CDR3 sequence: CSVGVSGSYEQYF. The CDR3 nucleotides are TGCAGCGTTGGAGTAAGCGGATCCTACGAGCAGTACTTC.

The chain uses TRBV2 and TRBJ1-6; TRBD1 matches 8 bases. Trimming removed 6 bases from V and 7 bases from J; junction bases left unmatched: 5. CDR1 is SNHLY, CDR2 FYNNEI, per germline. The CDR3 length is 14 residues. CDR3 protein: CASRPGGSNSPLHF. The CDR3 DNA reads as TGTGCCAGCAGACCAGGGGGCTCGAATTCACCCCTCCACTTT.

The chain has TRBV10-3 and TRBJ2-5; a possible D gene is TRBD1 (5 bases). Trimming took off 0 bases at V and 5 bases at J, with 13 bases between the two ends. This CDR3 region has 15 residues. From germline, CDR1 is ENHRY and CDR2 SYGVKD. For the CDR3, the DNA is TGTGCCATCAGTGAGTCGGGGCAGGGTAGTGAGACCCAGTACTTC. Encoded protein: CAISESGQGSETQYF.

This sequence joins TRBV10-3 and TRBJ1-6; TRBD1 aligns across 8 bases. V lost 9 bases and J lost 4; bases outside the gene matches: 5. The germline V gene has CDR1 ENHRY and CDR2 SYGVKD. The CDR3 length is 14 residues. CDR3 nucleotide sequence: TGTGCCATGTCCGGGACAGGTTATAATTCACCCCTCCACTTT. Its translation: CAMSGTGYNSPLHF.

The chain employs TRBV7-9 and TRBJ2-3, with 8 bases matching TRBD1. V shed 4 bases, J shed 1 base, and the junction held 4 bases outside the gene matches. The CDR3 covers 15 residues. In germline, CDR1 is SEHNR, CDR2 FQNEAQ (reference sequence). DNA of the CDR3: TGTGCCAGCAGCTCCGGACAGGGAGGCACAGATACGCAGTATTTT. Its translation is CASSSGQGGTDTQYF.

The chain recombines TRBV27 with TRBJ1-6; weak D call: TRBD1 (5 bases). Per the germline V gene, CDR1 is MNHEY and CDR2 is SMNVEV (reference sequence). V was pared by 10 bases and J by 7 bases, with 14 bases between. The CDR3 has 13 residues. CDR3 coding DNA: TGTGCCACCGCTACAGGACCCAATTCACCCCTCCACTTT. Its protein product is CATATGPNSPLHF.

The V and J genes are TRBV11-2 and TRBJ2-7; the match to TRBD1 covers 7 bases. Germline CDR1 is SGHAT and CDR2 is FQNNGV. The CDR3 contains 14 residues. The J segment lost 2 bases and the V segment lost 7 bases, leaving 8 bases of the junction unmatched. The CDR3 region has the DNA TGTGCCAGCACTTCGGACAGGTCTCCCTACGAGCAGTACTTC. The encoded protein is CASTSDRSPYEQYF.

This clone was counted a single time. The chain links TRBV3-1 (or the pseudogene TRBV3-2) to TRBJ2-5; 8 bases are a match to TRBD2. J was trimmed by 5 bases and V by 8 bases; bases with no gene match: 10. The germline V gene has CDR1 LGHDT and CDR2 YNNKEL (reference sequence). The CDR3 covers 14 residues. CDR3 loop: CASPRGGASETQYF. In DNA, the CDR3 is TGTGCCAGCCCCCGGGGGGGTGCCTCCGAGACCCAGTACTTC.

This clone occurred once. CDR3 bases: TGTGCCAGCAGTGAAGGGGGAGTCCAACGCGGAAAACTGTTTTTT. This translates into CASSEGGVQRGKLFF. This chain connects TRBV2 to TRBJ1-4; D not resolved. Trimming pared 1 base from V and 10 bases from J, leaving 16 bases between. The V gene's germline CDR1 is SNHLY and CDR2 FYNNEI. This CDR3 is 15 amino acids long. Together with reference TRBV2 and TRBJ1-4, the CDR3 gives the full variable domain: EPEVTQTPSHQVTQMGQEVILRCVPISNHLYFYWYRQILGQKVEFLVSFYNNEISEKSEIFDDQFSVERPDGSNFTLKIRSTKLEDSAMYFCASSEGGVQRGKLFFGSGTQLSVL.

The CDR3 spells CASSKGVVRGQGPSSYNEQFF. CDR3 coding DNA: TGTGCCAGCAGCAAAGGAGTTGTACGGGGACAGGGGCCGAGCTCCTACAATGAGCAGTTCTTC. The V call is TRBV21-1, the J call TRBJ2-1; the table calls TRBD1, which could not be checked here. TRBV21-1 is tagged as a pseudogene. The CDR3 extends over 21 amino acids.

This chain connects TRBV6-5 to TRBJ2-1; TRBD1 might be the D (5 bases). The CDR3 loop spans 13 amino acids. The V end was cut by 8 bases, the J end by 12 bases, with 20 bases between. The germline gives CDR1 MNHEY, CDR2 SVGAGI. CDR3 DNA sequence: TGTGCCAGCGGTAAAATGACTGAGACAGCGCAGTTCTTC. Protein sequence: CASGKMTETAQFF.